Described below is a single T cell receptor beta chain sequence and its context. These data originate in a study of blood T cell repertoires in COVID-19. Study context: The United States, Italy and Spain provided the acute and convalescent COVID-19 samples. Nucleic acid was either cDNA or gDNA, and it came from T cells, B-cell-depleted T cells, or PBMCs.

CDR3 length equals 19 residues. V lost 4 bases and J lost 0, with 22 bases in between. Germline CDR1 is SGHDN and CDR2 is FVKESK. Method: immunoSEQ multiplex PCR; TCRdb's copy keeps in-frame clones and lacks some. The sample carries 160,000 or so clones, 89% recorded once. Sequencing was performed on peripheral blood. The sequence came from a man in his fifties or sixties with acute or convalescent COVID-19. This chain links TRBV14 with TRBJ1-5; D not certain. The CDR3 nucleotides read TGTGCCAGCAGCCCCCCAAATCCGATCCTGCGATATAGCAATCAGCCCCAGCATTTT. Protein product: CASSPPNPILRYSNQPQHF.